These T cell receptor beta chains were read from a single sample in a study of control samples from healthy donors and cancer patients. Some clones are missing from TCRdb's copy, which holds only in-frame ones; the method was immunoSEQ multiplex PCR. The data show 130,000 to 150,000 clones, about 91% seen once. Sequenced sample: blood. These TCRs come from a man aged 25 to 40 in good health. The CDR3 runs from the conserved cysteine through the conserved F or W. D genes are given only for firm matches. Clone size is shown for a subset of rows, as once, few, many or a class of expanded clone.

cdr3_aa	cdr3_nt	v_call	j_call	d_call	clone_size
CASSPPSRKDTQYF	TGTGCCAGCAGCCCACCATCCAGGAAGGATACGCAGTATTTT	TRBV27	TRBJ2-3	-	-
CASSPTGGEYGAEAFF	TGTGCCAGCAGCCCGACAGGGGGCGAATATGGCGCTGAAGCTTTCTTT	TRBV9	TRBJ1-1	TRBD1	-
CASSYSEELYEQYF	TGTGCCAGCAGTTACTCTGAAGAACTATACGAGCAGTACTTC	TRBV6-5	TRBJ2-7	-	-
CASSSGRLAPGFTEAFF	TGTGCCAGCAGCTCCGGTCGCCTGGCGCCGGGTTTTACTGAAGCTTTCTTT	TRBV5-4	TRBJ1-1	-	-
CSVGEGNEQFF	TGCAGCGTTGGCGAGGGCAATGAGCAGTTCTTC	TRBV29-1	TRBJ2-1	-	-
CASSLLASDRGNTDTQYF	TGTGCCAGCAGTTTACTGGCCAGTGACAGGGGGAACACAGATACGCAGTATTTT	TRBV28	TRBJ2-3	TRBD1	-
CASSPSWGLVKDTQYF	TGTGCCAGCAGCCCCTCTTGGGGGCTCGTGAAAGATACGCAGTATTTT	TRBV27	TRBJ2-3	-	-
CASSKGTGRPTGELFF	TGTGCCAGCAGCAAAGGTACAGGGAGGCCGACCGGGGAGCTGTTTTTT	TRBV21-1	TRBJ2-2	-	-
CASSFGPDRQRGYTF	TGCGCCAGCAGCTTTGGGCCGGACAGGCAAAGGGGCTACACCTTC	TRBV5-1	TRBJ1-2	TRBD1	-
CASSSPLRTVSYEQYF	TGTGCCAGCAGTTCCCCCCTCCGGACAGTCTCCTACGAGCAGTACTTC	TRBV28	TRBJ2-7	-	-
CASSSDRGGNQPQHF	TGTGCCAGCAGTTCGGACAGGGGTGGCAATCAGCCCCAGCATTTT	TRBV2	TRBJ1-5	TRBD1	-
CASTYSGGLYEQYF	TGTGCCAGCACCTATAGCGGGGGGTTGTACGAGCAGTACTTC	TRBV9	TRBJ2-7	TRBD2	-
CASSYVQGGTEAFF	TGTGCCAGCAGTTACGTCCAGGGGGGGACTGAAGCTTTCTTT	TRBV6-5	TRBJ1-1	TRBD1	once
CASSLFKFDAGKGYGYTF	TGTGCCAGCAGCTTGTTTAAATTCGACGCAGGGAAGGGTTATGGCTACACCTTC	TRBV5-4	TRBJ1-2	-	-
CASSTTGTGGSGEKLFF	TGTGCCAGCTCGACGACCGGGACAGGGGGCTCGGGGGAAAAACTGTTTTTT	TRBV28	TRBJ1-4	TRBD1	-
CASSLGQSYEQYF	TGTGCCAGCTCCCTGGGACAGAGCTACGAGCAGTACTTC	TRBV27	TRBJ2-7	TRBD1	few
CASSIDPRDTQYF	TGTGCCAGTAGTATAGATCCCCGGGATACGCAGTATTTT	TRBV19	TRBJ2-3	-	once
CASSTRQGRTGELFF	TGTGCCAGTAGTACCCGACAGGGAAGGACCGGGGAGCTGTTTTTT	TRBV19	TRBJ2-2	TRBD1	-
CATKDRVAAFF	TGTGCCACCAAGGACAGGGTAGCAGCTTTCTTT	TRBV6-5	TRBJ1-1	TRBD1	-
CASRSTESNYGYTF	TGTGCCAGTAGATCGACAGAATCCAACTATGGCTACACCTTC	TRBV19	TRBJ1-2	-	-
CASSVGRQFHGYTF	TGTGCCAGCAGCGTAGGACGACAGTTCCATGGCTACACCTTC	TRBV9	TRBJ1-2	-	-
CASSLGGERNTEAFF	TGCGCCAGCAGCCTAGGGGGCGAAAGAAACACTGAAGCTTTCTTT	TRBV4-1	TRBJ1-1	TRBD1	-
CASSLGALGSPPDTQYF	TGTGCCAGCAGCTTAGGGGCTTTGGGGTCCCCACCGGATACGCAGTATTTT	TRBV7-7	TRBJ2-3	-	-
CASSLALHNEQFF	TGTGCCAGCAGCTTAGCCCTTCACAATGAGCAGTTCTTC	TRBV7-2	TRBJ2-1	-	-
CASSLGSSTDTQYF	TGCGCCAGCAGCCTAGGAAGTAGCACAGATACGCAGTATTTT	TRBV5-1	TRBJ2-3	-	few
CASSLVDPGGNEQFF	TGTGCCAGCAGCTTAGTCGACCCGGGTGGGAATGAGCAGTTCTTC	TRBV7-6	TRBJ2-1	-	-
CASGRGGDTQYF	TGTGCCAGCGGGCGGGGAGGAGATACGCAGTATTTT	TRBV11-3	TRBJ2-3	-	-
CSVEEGSRETFF	TGCAGCGTTGAAGAAGGCTCTAGGGAAACTTTCTTT	TRBV29-1	TRBJ1-1	-	-
CASSYSASGVLTYEQYF	TGTGCCAGCAGTTACTCGGCTAGCGGGGTTCTCACCTACGAGCAGTACTTC	TRBV6-2/TRBV6-3	TRBJ2-7	TRBD2	-
CAWSLGARQPQHF	TGTGCCTGGAGTTTAGGGGCGCGGCAGCCCCAGCATTTT	TRBV30	TRBJ1-5	-	few
CASRTGTSGGADTQYF	TGTGCCAGCAGAACGGGGACTAGCGGGGGTGCAGATACGCAGTATTTT	TRBV7-2	TRBJ2-3	TRBD2	once
CASSLNQRGQPQHF	TGTGCCAGCAGTTTGAACCAACGGGGTCAGCCCCAGCATTTT	TRBV28	TRBJ1-5	-	-
CASSDRNPVSSYNEQFF	TGTGCCAGCAGCGATCGAAATCCGGTCAGCTCCTACAATGAGCAGTTCTTC	TRBV11-2	TRBJ2-1	-	-
CASSLAGQGYEQYF	TGCGCCAGCAGCTTGGCCGGACAGGGCTACGAGCAGTACTTC	TRBV5-1	TRBJ2-7	TRBD1	-
CASSRGISYEQYF	TGCGCCAGCAGCAGGGGGATCTCCTACGAGCAGTACTTC	TRBV5-1	TRBJ2-7	-	-
CASSVDRGTEAFF	TGTGCCAGCAGCGTAGATCGGGGAACTGAAGCTTTCTTT	TRBV9	TRBJ1-1	-	once
CASSLGTGVKSDTQYF	TGTGCCAGCAGCTTGGGGACAGGGGTGAAGTCAGATACGCAGTATTTT	TRBV5-5	TRBJ2-3	TRBD1	-
CASSLIQGVDGNTIYF	TGTGCCAGCAGCTTAATACAGGGGGTAGATGGAAACACCATATATTTT	TRBV7-2	TRBJ1-3	TRBD1	-
CASSISGTGRIQYF	TGTGCCAGTAGTATCTCCGGGACAGGTAGGATCCAGTACTTC	TRBV19	TRBJ2-5	TRBD1	few
CASKDFLSYEQYF	TGTGCCAGTAAAGATTTTCTGTCCTACGAGCAGTACTTC	TRBV19	TRBJ2-7	-	-
CASSGGRSFSNQPQHF	TGTGCCAGCAGCGGCGGGAGATCTTTTAGCAATCAGCCCCAGCATTTT	TRBV9	TRBJ1-5	-	-
CASSPGQGWYYEQYF	TGTGCCAGCAGCCCCGGACAGGGGTGGTACTACGAGCAGTACTTC	TRBV11-2	TRBJ2-7	TRBD1	once
CASSAGGTEAFF	TGCGCCAGCAGTGCAGGGGGCACTGAAGCTTTCTTT	TRBV10-2	TRBJ1-1	TRBD1	-
CASSAYSTGPAEKLFF	TGTGCCAGCAGCGCGTATTCGACAGGGCCGGCCGAAAAACTGTTTTTT	TRBV9	TRBJ1-4	TRBD1	-
CASSQAIGLYGYTF	TGCGCCAGCAGCCAAGCTATTGGGTTATATGGCTACACCTTC	TRBV4-1	TRBJ1-2	-	-
CASSLVQETQYF	TGCGCCAGCAGCTTGGTCCAAGAGACCCAGTACTTC	TRBV5-1	TRBJ2-5	-	-
CASSLYRGQVYEKLFF	TGTGCCAGCAGTTTATATCGCGGACAGGTCTATGAAAAACTGTTTTTT	TRBV28	TRBJ1-4	TRBD1	-
CASSLRGNAEAFF	TGTGCCAGCAGCTTGAGGGGGAACGCTGAAGCTTTCTTT	TRBV7-3	TRBJ1-1	-	-
CASSLFAGRADTQYF	TGTGCCAGCAGCTTATTCGCAGGTAGAGCAGATACGCAGTATTTT	TRBV7-8	TRBJ2-3	-	-
CATSREESGGRSYEQYF	TGTGCCACCAGCAGAGAGGAGTCGGGGGGGCGTTCCTACGAGCAGTACTTC	TRBV15	TRBJ2-7	TRBD2	-
CASSEKDRGLLSYNEQFF	TGTGCCAGCAGTGAAAAGGACAGGGGTCTCCTGAGCTACAATGAGCAGTTCTTC	TRBV6-1	TRBJ2-1	TRBD1	once
CASSISGGDYEQYF	TGTGCCAGTAGTATATCCGGCGGGGACTACGAGCAGTACTTC	TRBV19	TRBJ2-7	-	few
CASRPRRDRGRFEQYF	TGTGCCAGCAGGCCGAGAAGGGACAGGGGAAGATTCGAGCAGTACTTC	TRBV2	TRBJ2-7	TRBD1	-